Below are 22 T cell receptor beta chains sequenced from a single sample in a study of blood T cells in healthy people across ages (dated by TCRdb to the mid-2010s). Libraries were made using 5' RACE. Sequencing relied on an Illumina HiSeq 2500. A second 7 to 11 cycle PCR used a sample-barcoded 5' primer and a J-beta primer mix. TCRdb passed the public sequencing reads through fastp at Q25 and MiXCR, retaining productive beta sequences. Every entry covers one CDR3 protein and lists the most common genes and DNA from its rows. A total of approximately 790,000 distinct CDR3 sequences appear in this sample, under 80% of them only once. The ten largest clones take up roughly a quarter of the sample. The specimen was blood. The receptor source for this set is a man aged 30 to 45 in good health.

The rearrangement uses TRBV20-1 and TRBJ1-2, with D possibly TRBD1 on 5 matching bases. Trimming took off 0 bases at V and 7 bases at J, with 12 bases between the two ends. CDR3 size: 13 residues. From germline, CDR1 is DFQATT and CDR2 SNEGSKA (reference sequence). The DNA of the CDR3 is TGCAGTGCTAGAGAAAGGGACCATCCTGGCTACACCTTC. Translated, it gives CSARERDHPGYTF.

In its sample, this clonotype was seen a few times. The chain's CDR3 is CASSLTQSIHEQYF. The DNA for the CDR3 is TGCGCCAGCAGCCTCACTCAGTCCATCCACGAGCAGTACTTC. The chain joins TRBV5-1 to TRBJ2-7; D not certain. Trimming stripped 4 bases from V and 5 bases from J, with 16 bases between. In germline, CDR1 is SGHRS, CDR2 YFSETQ. This CDR3 contains 14 residues.

This clonotype was seen once. The chain couples TRBV10-3 to TRBJ2-7, with TRBD1 matching over 9 bases. This CDR3 contains 17 residues. The V gene end was trimmed by 0 bases and the J gene end by 3 bases; junction bases not matched to a gene: 9. Germline loops: CDR1 ENHRY, CDR2 SYGVKD. The DNA for the CDR3 is TGTGCCATCAGTGAGTCGACGGGACAGGGTAAAGGCTACGAGCAGTACTTC. Translating gives CAISESTGQGKGYEQYF.

V gene TRBV4-2 combines with J gene TRBJ1-5; TRBD1 aligns across 8 bases. J was trimmed by 2 bases and V by 3 bases; bases with no gene match: 6. The CDR3 length is 16 residues. Germline-derived CDR1 and CDR2 are LGHNA and YNFKEQ. CDR3 residues: CASSQGTGNGNQPQHF. The CDR3 DNA sequence: TGTGCCAGCAGCCAGGGGACAGGTAATGGCAATCAGCCCCAGCATTTT.

This sequence joins TRBV18 and TRBJ2-4; perhaps TRBD2 as D (6 bases). The J call is doubtful: the DNA matches TRBJ2-7 better. CDR1 KGHSH and CDR2 LQKENI come from the germline V gene. The CDR3 loop spans 15 amino acids. The CDR3 DNA reads TGTGCCAGCTCACCACGAAGCGCGGGGCTGGACGAGCAGTACTTC. Its translation: CASSPRSAGLDEQYF.

This clonotype turned up a few times. V gene TRBV20-1 combines with J gene TRBJ2-4, with D possibly TRBD1 on 6 matching bases. The germline V gene encodes CDR1 DFQATT and CDR2 SNEGSKA (reference sequence). Between the trimmed V and J ends, which lost 4 bases and 13 bases, there was a span of 20 bases. This CDR3 region has 13 residues. The CDR3 protein is CSAKGHPRANQYF. The CDR3 DNA follows: TGCAGTGCTAAGGGACATCCCAGGGCAAACCAGTACTTC.

The V and J genes are TRBV2 and TRBJ2-5; TRBD2 might be the D (5 bases). CDR1 and CDR2 (germline): SNHLY, FYNNEI. The V and J ends lost 0 bases and 5 bases respectively, with 10 bases between them. There are 14 residues in the CDR3. DNA of the CDR3: TGTGCCAGCAGTGAAGCAGGCGGGCGGGAGACCCAGTACTTC. Translated: CASSEAGGRETQYF.

The V gene is TRBV30, the J gene TRBJ2-7; a possible D gene is TRBD1 (6 bases). CDR1 GTSNPN and CDR2 SVGIG come from the germline V gene (reference sequence). With 5 bases removed from V and 5 bases from J, the gap between germline ends came to 25 bases. The CDR3 totals 16 residues. DNA of the CDR3: TGTGCCTGGGCAAGGCCAGGGGCCGGAAGATTTCACGAGCAGTACTTC. Its translation is CAWARPGAGRFHEQYF.

The rearrangement joins TRBV7-9 to TRBJ2-4; unclear D gene. Gene TRBJ2-7 matches the end of the DNA better, so the J call may be wrong. Germline V gives CDR1 SEHNR, CDR2 FQNEAQ (reference sequence). The CDR3 totals 12 residues. The CDR3 DNA is TGTGCCAGCAGCTTATCAGCCGGCGAGCAGTACTTC. Its protein product is CASSLSAGEQYF.

The chain uses TRBV5-5 and TRBJ1-1, with a tentative D call TRBD1 (6 bases). From germline, CDR1 is SGHKS and CDR2 YYEKEE (reference sequence). V lost 4 bases and J 4 bases, leaving 17 bases between the germline ends. This CDR3 contains 15 residues. The CDR3 DNA follows: TGTGCCAGCAGCCCTGGACGGAGGGGGATCACTGAAGCTTTCTTT. Residues: CASSPGRRGITEAFF.

The sample holds a few counts of this clonotype. The J gene is TRBJ2-5, the V gene TRBV20-1; no definite D call. Germline CDR1 reads DFQATT; CDR2 reads SNEGSKA (reference sequence). V lost 3 bases to trimming and J lost 5 bases, with 13 bases between them. The CDR3 loop spans 13 amino acids. Here the CDR3 reads CSASGFDAETQYF. The CDR3 DNA follows: TGCAGTGCTAGCGGGTTTGACGCTGAGACCCAGTACTTC.

A few counts support this clonotype. CDR3 protein: CASSQGTSGGVAYEQYF. The CDR3 nucleotides are TGTGCCAGCAGCCAAGGGACTAGCGGGGGAGTTGCCTACGAGCAGTACTTC. The J gene is TRBJ2-7, the V gene TRBV4-2, with TRBD2 matching over 13 bases. The V segment lost 1 base and the J segment 2 bases; nucleotides outside the gene matches: 5. The CDR3 consists of 17 residues. CDR1 and CDR2 from the germline V gene are LGHNA and YNFKEQ.

This clonotype was counted a few times. The chain carries TRBV20-1 and TRBJ2-7; D tentatively fits TRBD1 or TRBD2 (5 bases each). Germline lookup yields CDR1 DFQATT and CDR2 SNEGSKA (reference sequence). The V gene lost 3 bases and the J gene lost 2 bases, with 11 bases spanning the gap. The CDR3 runs 13 residues. The CDR3 DNA sequence: TGCAGTGCTAGTGGGACCGCTACCTACGAGCAGTACTTC. It translates to CSASGTATYEQYF.

The rearrangement joins TRBV5-5 to TRBJ1-5, with D unresolved. Germline V gene data show CDR1 as SGHKS and CDR2 as YYEKEE (reference sequence). V was clipped by 4 bases and J by 0 bases, with 8 bases between them. The CDR3 contains 14 residues. DNA for the CDR3: TGTGCCAGCAGCCCAGAATATAGCAATCAGCCCCAGCATTTT. Translating it yields CASSPEYSNQPQHF.

The chain joins TRBV20-1 to TRBJ2-7; TRBD1 agrees at 12 bases. The CDR3 covers 17 residues. V lost 1 base and J lost 4; bases outside the gene matches: 11. Germline V gene data show CDR1 as DFQATT and CDR2 as SNEGSKA (reference sequence). CDR3 DNA: TGCAGTGCTAGAGGCGGGACAGGGGGCCTCATAGGGTACGAGCAGTACTTC. Translating it yields CSARGGTGGLIGYEQYF.

The CDR3 loop is CSACNSADEQFF. CDR3 DNA sequence: TGCAGTGCGTGTAATTCGGCCGATGAGCAGTTCTTC. The rearrangement joins TRBV20-1 to TRBJ2-1; D unclear. In germline, CDR1 is DFQATT, CDR2 SNEGSKA (reference sequence). The CDR3 is 12 residues long. Trimming took off 6 bases at V and 8 bases at J, with 14 bases between the two ends.

The rearrangement joins TRBV7-2 to TRBJ2-5; D might be TRBD1 (5 bases). This CDR3 has 13 amino acids. Trimming cost V 5 bases and J 4 bases, with 11 bases left between them. Germline CDR1 SGHTA, CDR2 FQGNSA. The CDR3 DNA is TGTGCCAGCAGCCCCCTCAGGGTAGAGACCCAGTACTTC. It translates to CASSPLRVETQYF.

This clonotype came up a few times. This sequence joins TRBV7-2 and TRBJ2-7; 11 bases line up with TRBD2. The CDR3 contains 13 residues. V lost 8 bases, J lost 2 bases, and 2 bases stayed unmatched. Per germline, CDR1 SGHTA and CDR2 FQGNSA. In DNA form, the CDR3 reads TGTGCCAGCGGACTAGCGGGCACCTACGAGCAGTACTTC. This translates into CASGLAGTYEQYF. Based on the CDR3 plus reference TRBV7-2 and TRBJ2-7, the full variable domain is GAGVSQSPSNKVTEKGKDVELRCDPISGHTALYWYRQSLGQGLEFLIYFQGNSAPDKSGLPSDRFSAERTGGSVSTLTIQRTQQEDSAVYLCASGLAGTYEQYFGPGTRLTVT.

This chain uses TRBV29-1 with TRBJ2-7; 11 bases are a match to TRBD2. V shed 4 bases and J 0 bases; nucleotides not matched to a gene: 8. The CDR3 has 16 amino acids. Germline V gene data show CDR1 as SQVTM and CDR2 as ANQGSEA. The CDR3 reads CSVGDSGGAFSYEQYF. CDR3 nucleotide sequence: TGCAGCGTTGGGGATAGCGGGGGGGCATTCTCCTACGAGCAGTACTTC.

This chain links TRBV5-1 with TRBJ1-1; 8 bases line up with TRBD1. With V trimmed by 1 base and J by 6 bases, 11 bases remained unmatched. Germline V gene sequence: CDR1 SGHRS, CDR2 YFSETQ. This CDR3 is 16 amino acids long. The CDR3, as DNA: TGCGCCAGCAGCTTGAGGGGCAGGGGGCTGTTGTCTGAAGCTTTCTTT. Amino acids: CASSLRGRGLLSEAFF.

This chain uses TRBV7-2 with TRBJ1-2; 7 bases map to TRBD1. This CDR3 has 15 amino acids. The V segment lost 4 bases and the J segment 4 bases; nucleotides outside the gene matches: 9. Germline V lookup: CDR1 SGHTA, CDR2 FQGNSA. This chain's CDR3 is CASSSTGAGVYGYTF. CDR3 in DNA: TGTGCCAGCAGCTCAACAGGGGCGGGAGTCTATGGCTACACCTTC.

This chain joins TRBV25-1 and TRBJ2-1; D unresolved. Germline-derived CDR1 and CDR2 are MGHDK and SYGVNS. The CDR3 loop spans 12 amino acids. V was clipped by 4 bases and J by 13 bases, with 14 bases between them. CDR3 coding DNA: TGTGCCAGCAGTGTCTCAGACTTTCGCCAGTTCTTC. It codes for CASSVSDFRQFF.